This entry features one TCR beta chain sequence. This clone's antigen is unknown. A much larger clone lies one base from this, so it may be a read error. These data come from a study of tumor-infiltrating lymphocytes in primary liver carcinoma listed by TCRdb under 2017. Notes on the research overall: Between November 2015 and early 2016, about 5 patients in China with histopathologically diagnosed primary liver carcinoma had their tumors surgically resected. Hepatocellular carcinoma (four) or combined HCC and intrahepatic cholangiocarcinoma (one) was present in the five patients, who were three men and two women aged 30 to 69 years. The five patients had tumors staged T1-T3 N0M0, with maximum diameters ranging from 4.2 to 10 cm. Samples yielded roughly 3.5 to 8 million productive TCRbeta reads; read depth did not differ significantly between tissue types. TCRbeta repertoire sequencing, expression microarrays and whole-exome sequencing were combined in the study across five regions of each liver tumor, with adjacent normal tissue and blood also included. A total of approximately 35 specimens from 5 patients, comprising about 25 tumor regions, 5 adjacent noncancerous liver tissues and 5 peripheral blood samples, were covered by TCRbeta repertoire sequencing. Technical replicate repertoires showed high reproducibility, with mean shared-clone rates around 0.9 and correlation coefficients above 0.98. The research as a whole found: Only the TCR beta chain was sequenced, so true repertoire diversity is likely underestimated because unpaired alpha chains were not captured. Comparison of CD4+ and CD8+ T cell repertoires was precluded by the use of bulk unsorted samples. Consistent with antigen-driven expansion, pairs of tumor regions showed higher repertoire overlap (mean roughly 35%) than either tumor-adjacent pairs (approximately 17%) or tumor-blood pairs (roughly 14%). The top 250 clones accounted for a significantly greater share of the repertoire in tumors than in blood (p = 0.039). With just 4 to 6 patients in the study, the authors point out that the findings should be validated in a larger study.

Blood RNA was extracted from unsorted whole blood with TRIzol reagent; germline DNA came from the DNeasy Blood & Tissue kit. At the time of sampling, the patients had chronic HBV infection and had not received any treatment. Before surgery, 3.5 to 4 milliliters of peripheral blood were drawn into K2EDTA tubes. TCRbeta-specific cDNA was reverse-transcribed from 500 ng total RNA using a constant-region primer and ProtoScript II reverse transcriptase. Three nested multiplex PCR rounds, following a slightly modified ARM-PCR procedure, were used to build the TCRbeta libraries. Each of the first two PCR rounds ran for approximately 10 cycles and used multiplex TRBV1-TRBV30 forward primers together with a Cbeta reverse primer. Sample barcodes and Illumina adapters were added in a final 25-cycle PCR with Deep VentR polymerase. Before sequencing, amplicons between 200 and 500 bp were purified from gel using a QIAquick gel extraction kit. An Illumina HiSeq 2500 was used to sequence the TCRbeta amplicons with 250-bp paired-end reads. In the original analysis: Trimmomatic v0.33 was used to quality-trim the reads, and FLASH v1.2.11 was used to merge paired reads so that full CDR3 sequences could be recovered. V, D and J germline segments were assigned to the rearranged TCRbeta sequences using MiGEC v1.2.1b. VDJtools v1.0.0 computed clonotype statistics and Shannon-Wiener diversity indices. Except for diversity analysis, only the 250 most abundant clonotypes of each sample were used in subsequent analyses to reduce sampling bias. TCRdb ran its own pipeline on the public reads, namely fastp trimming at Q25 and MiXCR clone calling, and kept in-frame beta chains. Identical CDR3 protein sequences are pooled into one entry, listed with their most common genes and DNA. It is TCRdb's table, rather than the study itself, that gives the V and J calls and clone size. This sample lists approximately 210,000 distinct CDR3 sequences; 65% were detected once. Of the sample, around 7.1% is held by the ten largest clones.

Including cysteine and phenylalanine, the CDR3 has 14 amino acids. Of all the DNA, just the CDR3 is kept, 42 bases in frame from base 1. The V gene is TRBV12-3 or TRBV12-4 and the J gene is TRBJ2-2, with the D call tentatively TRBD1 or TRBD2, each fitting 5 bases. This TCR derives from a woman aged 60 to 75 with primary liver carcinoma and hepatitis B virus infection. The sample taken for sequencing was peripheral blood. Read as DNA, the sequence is TGTGCCAGCAGTTTTAGGGGAGACACCGAGGAGCTGTTTTTT. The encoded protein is CASSFRGDTEELFF.